The sequence of this T cell receptor beta chain was determined in a study of T cell repertoires in cytomegalovirus infection. Study overall: It was the public TCR beta signatures that indicated both CMV infection and matching HLA type.

General study findings and limits: Clonotype analysis showed dominance of the ex vivo response by HLA-C-restricted CMV-specific TCR beta clonotypes. Cumulative frequency of public TCR beta families picked out carriers of CMV plus the relevant HLA.

V shed 7 bases, J shed 6 bases, and the junction held 11 bases outside the gene matches. The germline gives CDR1 MDHEN, CDR2 SYDVKM. The CDR3 covers 15 residues. This clonotype has more than one count but fewer than ten. Its cognate antigen is unknown. Using its own MiXCR run on the reads, TCRdb lists one record per CDR3 protein. Of 50,000 or so distinct CDR3 sequences listed, approximately 19% are singletons. The sequencing used CD8+ T cells from cultured PBMCs, collected from culture after CMV antigen stimulation. The clonotype originates from a human donor in good health (CMV status not recorded). Some clones in this sample may be carry-over from other donors' samples. This chain connects TRBV28 to TRBJ2-1; 8 nucleotides agree with TRBD2. The CDR3 reads CASTPAIAGLNEQFF. CDR3 bases: TGTGCCAGCACCCCCGCAATAGCGGGGCTCAATGAGCAGTTCTTC.